Following are 4 T cell receptor beta chains from one sample sequenced in a study of beta chain features in type 1 diabetes. Expressed TCRB transcripts were sequenced because the entire RNA isolate underwent reverse transcription. The protocol was immunoSEQ multiplex PCR, while the TCRdb copy is restricted to in-frame clones and leaves out a portion. The sample gives about 240,000 clones, 25% to 35% of which show up once; about 3.9% is in the top ten. Sequences were obtained from central memory CD4+ T cells from blood. Source of these receptors: a young man in good health.

This clone has a handful of counts. The chain has TRBV5-4 and TRBJ2-4, with D uncertain. The CDR3 spans 13 residues. The germline CDR1 and CDR2 sequences are SGHNT and YYREEE (reference sequence). Trimming stripped 0 bases from V and 7 bases from J, with 8 bases between. Here the CDR3 DNA reads TGTGCCAGCAGCTTGGTGCCCGGGAACATTCAGTACTTC. As protein: CASSLVPGNIQYF.

This chain links TRBV5-1 with TRBJ1-1; 9 positions agree with TRBD1. The germline V gene has CDR1 SGHRS and CDR2 YFSETQ. This CDR3 region has 15 residues. The V and J ends lost 0 bases and 4 bases, in that order; junction bases with no gene match: 4. This chain's CDR3 is CASSLVGQGTTEAFF. CDR3 bases: TGCGCCAGCAGCTTGGTGGGACAGGGAACCACTGAAGCTTTCTTT.

In this sample, this clone turned up a few times. The J gene is TRBJ2-3, the V gene TRBV6-6; possible D gene TRBD1, 5 bases. CDR3 length: 14 residues. Trimming stripped 6 bases from V and 0 bases from J, with 10 bases between. In germline, CDR1 is MNHNY, CDR2 SVGAGI (reference sequence). CDR3 region: CASSPRASTDTQYF. Written as DNA, the CDR3 is TGTGCCAGCAGCCCCAGGGCCAGCACAGATACGCAGTATTTT.

In its sample, this clone was seen a few times. The chain links TRBV29-1 to TRBJ2-7, with D tentatively TRBD2 (7 bases). V dropped 7 bases and J dropped 6 bases, with 19 bases sitting between them. Germline CDR1 reads SQVTM; CDR2 reads ANQGSEA. This CDR3 comprises 13 residues. The CDR3 sequence is CSARDTGGSEQYF. The DNA of the CDR3 is TGCAGCGCCCGGGACACGGGGGGATCCGAGCAGTACTTC.